This TCR beta chain was obtained from a study of vaccination and CD4 T cells after COVID-19. Overall study context: Culture controls were given either a CEFX pool, an HIV-1 Nef pool, or no peptide.

About this clonotype itself: Antigen: not known.

The treatment here: roughly 10-day PBMC culture with coronavirus spike peptide pools or control peptides (ViraFEST assay). With the Oncomine TCR Beta short-read assay, DNA from cultured CD4+ T cells was sequenced. TCRdb analysed the PCR reads with MiXCR anew, one entry per CDR3 protein. The data hold 13,000 to 15,000 distinct CDR3 sequences, with less than 50% observed a single time. The sample was cultured CD4+ T cells from blood. The sequence was collected from a human donor with COVID-19.

The CDR3 loop reads CASNKRWAGHEQYF. CDR3 DNA sequence: TGTGCCAGCAACAAAAGATGGGCGGGCCACGAGCAGTACTTC. The V and J genes are TRBV5-6 and TRBJ2-7; TRBD2 might be the D (5 bases). V gave up 6 bases and J gave up 5 bases, with 18 bases separating them. The length of the CDR3 is 14 residues. Germline V gene lookup returns CDR1 SGHDT and CDR2 YYEEEE.